These 7 T cell receptor beta chains originate from one sample sequenced in a study of cytomegalovirus exposure and HLA in healthy donors. The PCR employed 60 Vbeta primers together with 13 Jbeta primers. Assay: immunoSEQ multiplex PCR; the TCRdb copy retains only in-frame clones and omits some. This table has almost 80,000 clones, roughly two thirds appearing once. The sample consisted of PBMCs. These receptors came from a woman between 45 and 60 years old in good health and CMV-seropositive.

In its sample, this clone was seen once. The chain recombines TRBV6-6 with TRBJ2-5; 8 positions agree with TRBD2. CDR3 length: 15 residues. Germline values: CDR1 MNHNY, CDR2 SVGAGI (reference sequence). V was pared by 2 bases and J by 4 bases, with 6 bases of the junction left unmatched. The CDR3 nucleotides are TGTGCCAGCAGTTACCCGGACAGCGGGGGAGAGACCCAGTACTTC. Translating it yields CASSYPDSGGETQYF.

This chain links TRBV5-1 with TRBJ1-2; D remains unclear. The germline V gene has CDR1 SGHRS and CDR2 YFSETQ. The ends were cut back, 8 bases at V and 0 bases at J, with 14 bases in the middle. This CDR3 is 14 amino acids long. The CDR3 here is CASRPGFSNYGYTF. The CDR3 coding sequence is TGCGCCAGTAGACCGGGTTTTTCTAACTATGGCTACACCTTC.

There are a few counts of this clone. The chain employs TRBV11-2 and TRBJ2-6; 10 bases match TRBD1. This CDR3 is 17 amino acids long. V shed 3 bases, J shed 3 bases, and the junction held 5 bases outside the gene matches. Germline CDR1 reads SGHAT; CDR2 reads FQNNGV. For the CDR3, the DNA is TGTGCCAGCAGCTTTTCTGGGGACAGGGGTGGGGCCAACGTCCTGACTTTC. It encodes CASSFSGDRGGANVLTF.

The chain carries TRBV5-5 and TRBJ1-6; no clear D gene. The length of the CDR3 is 14 residues. Germline CDR1 is SGHKS and CDR2 is YYEKEE (reference sequence). V gave up 3 bases and J gave up 6 bases, with 10 bases separating them. CDR3 sequence: CASSSSGFNSPLHF. In DNA form, the CDR3 reads TGTGCCAGCAGCTCTTCGGGTTTTAATTCACCCCTCCACTTT.

This clone has just a few counts. Germline and junction disagree at one end, which may indicate a read error. V is TRBV7-9 and J is TRBJ1-3; TRBD1 matches 9 bases. Germline V gives CDR1 SEHNR, CDR2 FQNEAQ (reference sequence). The CDR3 has 19 residues. CDR3 region: CSSSSQGTGRGFSGNTIYF. The CDR3 nucleotides read TGTTCCAGCAGCTCCCAGGGGACAGGGCGGGGGTTCTCTGGAAACACCATATATTTT.

This rearrangement joins TRBV2 to TRBJ1-3, with D maybe TRBD1 (6 bases). Trimming took off 10 bases at V and 0 bases at J, with 13 bases between the two ends. The CDR3 extends over 14 amino acids. The germline CDR1 and CDR2 sequences are SNHLY and FYNNEI. CDR3 residues: CATTTGFSGNTIYF. CDR3 nucleotide sequence: TGTGCCACCACTACAGGGTTCTCTGGAAACACCATATATTTT.

The rearrangement uses TRBV7-3 and TRBJ2-1; TRBD1 agrees at 12 bases. CDR1 and CDR2 from the germline V gene are SGHTA and FQGTGA. This CDR3 is 14 amino acids long. Losses at the gene ends were 5 bases for V and 9 bases for J; bases not matched to a gene: 5. CDR3 sequence (DNA): TGTGCCAGCAGCAAGGGACAGGGGGCGGTTGAGCAGTTCTTC. It codes for CASSKGQGAVEQFF.